This TCR beta chain was obtained from a study of T cells in Graves' hyperthyroidism and ophthalmopathy. Across the study: Peripheral blood specimens were obtained at initial diagnosis, prior to any treatment.

Amplification yielded TCR beta CDR3 regions, with RNA transcripts as the source. The TCR CDR3 first-round RT-PCR relied on the HTBI primer set. TCRdb ran MiXCR on the multiplex PCR reads and lists one entry per CDR3 protein. The sample carries 600,000 or so distinct CDR3 sequences, approximately 15% recorded once. Many counts were recorded for this clonotype. The sequenced sample consisted of blood. The TCR sequence derives from a woman aged 18-29 years with Graves' ophthalmopathy.

CDR3 protein: CASSYRTGVYNEQFF. In nucleotides, the CDR3 is TGTGCCAGCAGTTACCGGACAGGGGTCTACAATGAGCAGTTCTTC. The chain is built from TRBV6-5 and TRBJ2-1, with TRBD1 matching 9 bases. This CDR3 comprises 15 residues. The trim removed 2 bases at V and 3 bases at J, leaving 2 bases unmatched. Germline values: CDR1 MNHEY, CDR2 SVGAGI.